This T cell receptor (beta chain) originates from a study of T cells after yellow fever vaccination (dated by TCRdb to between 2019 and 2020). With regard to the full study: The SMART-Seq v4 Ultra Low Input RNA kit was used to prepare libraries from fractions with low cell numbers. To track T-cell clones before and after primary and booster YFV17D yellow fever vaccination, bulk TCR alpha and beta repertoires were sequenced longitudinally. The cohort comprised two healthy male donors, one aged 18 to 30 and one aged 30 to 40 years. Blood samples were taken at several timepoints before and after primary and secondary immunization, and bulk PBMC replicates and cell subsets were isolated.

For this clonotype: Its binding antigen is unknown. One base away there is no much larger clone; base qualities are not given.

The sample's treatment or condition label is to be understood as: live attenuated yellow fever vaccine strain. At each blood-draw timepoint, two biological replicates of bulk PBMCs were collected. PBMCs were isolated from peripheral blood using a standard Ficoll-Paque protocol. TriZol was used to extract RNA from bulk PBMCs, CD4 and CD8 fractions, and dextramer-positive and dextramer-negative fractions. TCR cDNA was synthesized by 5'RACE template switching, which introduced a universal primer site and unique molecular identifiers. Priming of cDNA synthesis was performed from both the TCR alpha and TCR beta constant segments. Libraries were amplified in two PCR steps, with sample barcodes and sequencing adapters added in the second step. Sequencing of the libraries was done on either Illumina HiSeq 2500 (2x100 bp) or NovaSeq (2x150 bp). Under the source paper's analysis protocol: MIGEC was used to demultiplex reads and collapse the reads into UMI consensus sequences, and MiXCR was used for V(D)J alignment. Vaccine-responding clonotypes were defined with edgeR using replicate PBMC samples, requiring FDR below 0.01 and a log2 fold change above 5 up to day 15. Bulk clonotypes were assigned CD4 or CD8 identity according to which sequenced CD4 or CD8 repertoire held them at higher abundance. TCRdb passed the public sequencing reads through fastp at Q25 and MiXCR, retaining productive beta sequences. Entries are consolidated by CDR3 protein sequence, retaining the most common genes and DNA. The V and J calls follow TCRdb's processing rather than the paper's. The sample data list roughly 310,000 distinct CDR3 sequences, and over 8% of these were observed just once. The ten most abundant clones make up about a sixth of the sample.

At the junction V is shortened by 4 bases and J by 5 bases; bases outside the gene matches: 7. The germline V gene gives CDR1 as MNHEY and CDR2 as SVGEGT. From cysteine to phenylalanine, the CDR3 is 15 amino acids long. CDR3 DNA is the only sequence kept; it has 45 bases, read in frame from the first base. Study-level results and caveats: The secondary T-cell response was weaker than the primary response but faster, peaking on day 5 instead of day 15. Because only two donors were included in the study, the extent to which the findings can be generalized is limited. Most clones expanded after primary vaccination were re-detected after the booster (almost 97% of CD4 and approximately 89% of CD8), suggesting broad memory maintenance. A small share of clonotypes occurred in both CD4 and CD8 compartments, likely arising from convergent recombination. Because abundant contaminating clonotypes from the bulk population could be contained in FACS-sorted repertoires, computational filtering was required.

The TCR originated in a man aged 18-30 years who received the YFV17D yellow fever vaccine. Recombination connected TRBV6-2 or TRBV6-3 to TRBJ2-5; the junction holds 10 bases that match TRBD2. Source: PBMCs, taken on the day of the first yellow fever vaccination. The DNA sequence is TGTGCCAGCAGTTCACCGGGACTAGCGTCGGAGACCCAGTACTTC. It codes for CASSSPGLASETQYF.